The present T cell receptor (beta chain) was sequenced within a study of identical twins. Findings and limits, study-wide: A lower insertion count was a feature of abundant cord blood beta clonotypes, with no such feature in memory repertoires.

The V segment lost 6 bases and the J segment 8 bases; nucleotides outside the gene matches: 16. The CDR3 runs 17 residues. CDR1 is MNHEY and CDR2 is SVGEGT in the germline V gene. TCRdb reanalysed the 5' RACE reads using MiXCR and keeps one entry per CDR3 protein. The sample yields about 210,000 distinct CDR3 sequences, 9.4% seen once. Points on this clonotype: Its matching antigen is unknown.

There were only healthy Caucasians among the donors. Sequencing was carried out using memory (CD45RO+) T cells sorted from blood. The origin of this receptor is a woman between 18 and 29 years old in good health. The V and J genes are TRBV6-2 or TRBV6-3 and TRBJ2-1; 10 bases agree with TRBD2. The CDR3 bases are TGTGCCAGCAGGGGTAGCGGGAGGACAGTTTCTTATTATGAGCAGTTCTTC. It codes for CASRGSGRTVSYYEQFF.